A selection of T cell receptor beta chains follows, all from one sample in a study of T cells in Graves' hyperthyroidism and ophthalmopathy. TCRdb passed the multiplex PCR reads through MiXCR, listing each CDR3 protein once. The table includes approximately 600,000 distinct CDR3 sequences, 11% to 15% detected once. Sequencing was carried out using blood. These receptors originate from a woman younger than 35 with Graves' ophthalmopathy. Both conserved end residues are part of each CDR3. A D gene is named only where the DNA matches it firmly. Clone size is not always given. Where it is, it says once, few, many or a class for expanded clones.

NA	TRBV28	many	TRBJ1-2	CASSFPGTQGYTF	TGTGCCAGCAGTTTCCCCGGGACACAAGGCTACACCTTC
TRBD1	TRBV29-1	once	TRBJ2-7	CSVVPPGQGYHEQYF	TGCAGCGTTGTACCCCCGGGACAGGGTTACCACGAGCAGTACTTC
TRBD2	TRBV24-1	many	TRBJ2-3	CATRKGTTSTDTQYF	TGTGCCACCAGAAAGGGGACTACCTCTACAGATACGCAGTATTTT
NA	TRBV12-3/TRBV12-4	NA	TRBJ2-7	CASSHRPTKTYEQYF	TGTGCCAGCAGTCACCGACCGACGAAAACCTACGAGCAGTACTTC
NA	TRBV6-1	NA	TRBJ1-2	CASSYVLGHGYTF	TGTGCCAGCAGTTACGTCTTGGGTCATGGCTACACCTTC
NA	TRBV7-3	many	TRBJ1-2	CASSLADGYTF	TGTGCCAGCAGCTTAGCGGATGGCTACACCTTC
TRBD1	TRBV19	NA	TRBJ2-7	CASRDRGNEQYF	TGTGCCAGTAGGGACAGGGGAAACGAGCAGTACTTC
NA	TRBV20-1	many	TRBJ2-1	CSAQAGSYNEQFF	TGCAGTGCTCAAGCGGGCTCCTACAATGAGCAGTTCTTC
NA	TRBV2	NA	TRBJ1-5	CASSGAGSNQPQHF	TGTGCCAGCAGTGGGGCAGGGAGCAATCAGCCCCAGCATTTT
NA	TRBV28	many	TRBJ1-1	CASSPGVPVSDTEAFF	TGTGCCAGCAGCCCCGGGGTACCGGTGAGTGACACTGAAGCTTTCTTT
TRBD1	TRBV19	NA	TRBJ1-5	CAGGQAGNQPQHF	TGTGCCGGCGGACAGGCGGGCAATCAGCCCCAGCATTTT
TRBD2	TRBV28	many	TRBJ2-1	CAISWGGSFGNEQFF	TGTGCCATCTCATGGGGCGGGAGTTTCGGCAATGAGCAGTTCTTC
TRBD1	TRBV20-1	many	TRBJ1-2	CSASGQGQSDYGYTF	TGCAGTGCTTCGGGACAGGGCCAGTCGGACTATGGCTACACCTTC
NA	TRBV5-6	NA	TRBJ2-7	CASSLERGREDYYEQYF	TGTGCCAGCAGCTTGGAGAGGGGCAGAGAGGATTACTACGAGCAGTACTTC
NA	TRBV5-1	NA	TRBJ2-1	CASSQEWVVNEQFF	TGTGCCAGCAGCCAAGAATGGGTCGTGAATGAGCAGTTCTTC
TRBD1	TRBV6-1	NA	TRBJ1-5	CASNRDRGLNQPQHF	TGTGCCAGCAACCGGGACAGGGGGTTAAATCAGCCCCAGCATTTT
TRBD1	TRBV4-3	NA	TRBJ2-1	CASSQDGQGQGGLHGNEQFF	TGCGCCAGCAGCCAAGATGGACAGGGCCAAGGGGGACTCCACGGTAATGAGCAGTTCTTC
TRBD1	TRBV12-3/TRBV12-4	many	TRBJ2-2	CASSLGTGGSGTGELFF	TGTGCCAGCAGTTTAGGGACAGGGGGTTCGGGCACCGGGGAGCTGTTTTTT
TRBD1	TRBV10-3	many	TRBJ1-1	CAISEWRQGNTEAFF	TGTGCCATCAGTGAATGGAGACAGGGGAACACTGAAGCTTTCTTT
NA	TRBV28	many	TRBJ1-4	CASSLNFVKKEKLFF	TGTGCCAGCAGTTTAAATTTTGTAAAGAAGGAAAAACTGTTTTTT
NA	TRBV12-5	few	TRBJ2-2	CASGTRTANTGELFF	TGTGCTAGTGGGACCCGGACAGCGAACACCGGGGAGCTGTTTTTT
TRBD1	TRBV7-8	NA	TRBJ2-7	CASTPSGTGVREQYF	TGTGCCAGCACCCCCTCAGGGACAGGGGTGCGCGAGCAGTACTTC
NA	TRBV12-3/TRBV12-4	many	TRBJ1-1	CASSPFVRLNTEAFF	TGTGCCAGCAGTCCCTTTGTCCGTTTGAACACTGAAGCTTTCTTT
NA	TRBV2	few	TRBJ1-1	CASNPGRAEAFF	TGTGCCAGCAATCCCGGCCGGGCTGAAGCTTTCTTT